The entry that follows covers one T cell receptor (beta chain) sequence. Its antigen is still unknown. Base-call qualities are not available, and no considerably larger clone is one nucleotide away. These data are taken from a study of T cell changes during pregnancy in multiple sclerosis (dated by TCRdb to 2018 to 2020). Regarding the research as a whole: In women with multiple sclerosis, the researchers looked at how the T cell repertoire shifted as pregnancy progressed.

The method was the immunoSEQ multiplex PCR assay. The immuneACCESS repertoire file appears here via TCRdb, limited to in-frame rearrangements. These files lack a portion of the clones; in checked studies, under half of the deficit traces to unresolved V genes, and the cause of the others is not known. Present in this sample are around 80,000 clones, under 95% of which were seen just once. The ten largest account for more than 1.4% of the sample. There are 14 amino acids in the CDR3, from cysteine to phenylalanine inclusive. The CDR3 DNA has 42 bases and is translated from base 1. Based on the germline V gene (reference sequence), the CDR1 and CDR2 sequences are MNHNY and SVGAGI. The V and J ends are trimmed by 2 bases and 6 bases, leaving 10 bases between them.

The material was peripheral blood, obtained before pregnancy. The chain uses TRBV6-6 and TRBJ2-2; the D gene is unclear. The receptor's source is a female donor with multiple sclerosis, enrolled in a pregnancy study. The CDR3 protein: CASSYLQASGELFF. The nucleotide sequence reads TGTGCCAGCAGTTACCTTCAAGCATCCGGGGAGCTGTTTTTT.